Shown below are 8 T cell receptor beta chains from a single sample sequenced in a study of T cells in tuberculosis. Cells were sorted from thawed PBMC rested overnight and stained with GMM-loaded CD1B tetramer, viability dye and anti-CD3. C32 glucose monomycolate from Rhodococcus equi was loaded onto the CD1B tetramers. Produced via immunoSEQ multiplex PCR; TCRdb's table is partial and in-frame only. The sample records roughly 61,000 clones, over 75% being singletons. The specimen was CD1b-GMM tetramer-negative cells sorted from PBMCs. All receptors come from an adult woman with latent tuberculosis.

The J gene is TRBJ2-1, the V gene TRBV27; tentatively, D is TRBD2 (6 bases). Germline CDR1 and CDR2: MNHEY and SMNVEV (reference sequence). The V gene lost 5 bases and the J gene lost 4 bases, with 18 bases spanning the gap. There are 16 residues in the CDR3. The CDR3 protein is CASSGQRVEGYNEQFF. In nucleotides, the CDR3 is TGTGCCAGCAGTGGGCAGCGGGTCGAGGGGTACAATGAGCAGTTCTTC.

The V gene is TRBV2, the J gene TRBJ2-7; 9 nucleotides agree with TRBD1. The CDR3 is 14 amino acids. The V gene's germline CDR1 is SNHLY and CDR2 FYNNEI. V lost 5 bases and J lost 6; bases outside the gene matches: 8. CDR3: CASSLGTGYREQYF. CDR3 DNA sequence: TGTGCCAGCAGTTTGGGGACAGGGTACCGCGAGCAGTACTTC.

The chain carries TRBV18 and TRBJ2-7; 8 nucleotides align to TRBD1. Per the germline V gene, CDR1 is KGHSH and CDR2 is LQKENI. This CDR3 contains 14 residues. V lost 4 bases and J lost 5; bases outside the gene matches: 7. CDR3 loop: CASSLQGARDEQYF. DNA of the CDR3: TGTGCCAGCTCACTCCAGGGGGCGCGAGACGAGCAGTACTTC.

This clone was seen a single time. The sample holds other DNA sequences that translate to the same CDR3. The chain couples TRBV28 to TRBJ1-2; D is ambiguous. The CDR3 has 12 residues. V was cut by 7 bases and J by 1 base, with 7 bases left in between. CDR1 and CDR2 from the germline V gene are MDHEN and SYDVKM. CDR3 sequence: CASTDNNYGYTF. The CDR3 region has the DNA TGTGCCAGCACTGACAATAACTATGGCTACACCTTC.

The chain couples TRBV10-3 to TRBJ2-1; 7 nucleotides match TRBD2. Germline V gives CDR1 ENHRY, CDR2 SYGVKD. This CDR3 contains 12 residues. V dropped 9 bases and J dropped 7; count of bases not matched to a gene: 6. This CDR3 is CAILAPGNEQFF. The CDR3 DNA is TGTGCCATACTAGCGCCGGGAAATGAGCAGTTCTTC.

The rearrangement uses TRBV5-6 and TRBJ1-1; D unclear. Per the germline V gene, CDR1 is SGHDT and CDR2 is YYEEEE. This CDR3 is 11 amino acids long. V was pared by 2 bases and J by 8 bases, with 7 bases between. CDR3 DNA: TGTGCCAGCAGCTTTGGGAGAGAAGCTTTCTTT. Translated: CASSFGREAFF.

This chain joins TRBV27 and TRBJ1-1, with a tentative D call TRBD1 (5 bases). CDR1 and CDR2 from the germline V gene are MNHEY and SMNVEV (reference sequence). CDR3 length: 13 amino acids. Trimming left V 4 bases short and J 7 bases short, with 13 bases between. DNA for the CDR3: TGTGCCAGCAGTTGGCGGGGACGGAGTGAAGCTTTCTTT. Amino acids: CASSWRGRSEAFF.

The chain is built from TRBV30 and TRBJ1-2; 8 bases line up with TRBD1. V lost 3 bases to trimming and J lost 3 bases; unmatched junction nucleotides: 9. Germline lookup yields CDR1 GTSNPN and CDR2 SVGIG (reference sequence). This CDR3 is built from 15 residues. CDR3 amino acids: CAWRSIGQGDYGYTF. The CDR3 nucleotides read TGTGCCTGGAGATCTATCGGACAGGGTGACTATGGCTACACCTTC.